This is a list of T cell receptor beta chains from one sample in a study of shared clonotypes between healthy human individuals. Sequencing was performed with immunoSEQ multiplex PCR; in TCRdb, only in-frame clones are kept and a portion is missing. The repertoire holds roughly 720,000 clones, with about 90% as singletons. Specimen: memory CD8+ T cells from PBMCs. The receptors shown here come from a man younger than 35 in good health. Some clones in this sample may be carry-over from other donors' samples. The CDR3 runs from the conserved cysteine through the conserved F or W. The order of the fields is CDR3 protein, CDR3 DNA, J gene, V gene, D gene, clone size. A D gene is named only where the DNA matches it firmly. Not all rows give a size; the values are once, few, many and, for expanded clones, a class.

CDR3: CASSRERGSGNTIYF
DNA: TGTGCCAGCAGCCGAGAGAGAGGGTCCGGAAACACCATATATTTT
J: TRBJ1-3
V: TRBV4-2
D: .
size: .

CDR3: CASSYGQGGTYEQYF
DNA: TGTGCCAGCAGTTACGGACAGGGGGGGACCTACGAGCAGTACTTC
J: TRBJ2-7
V: TRBV28
D: TRBD1
size: .

CDR3: CASSVDLGAGYEQFF
DNA: TGTGCCAGCAGCGTAGATTTGGGGGCCGGATATGAGCAGTTCTTC
J: TRBJ2-1
V: TRBV9
D: .
size: .

CDR3: CASSASPAGGETQYF
DNA: TGTGCCAGCAGTGCGTCGCCAGCGGGAGGGGAGACCCAGTACTTC
J: TRBJ2-5
V: TRBV2
D: TRBD2
size: .

CDR3: CASSLFETSYNEQFF
DNA: TGTGCCAGCAGCTTATTCGAGACTTCGTACAATGAGCAGTTCTTC
J: TRBJ2-1
V: TRBV11-2
D: .
size: .

CDR3: CASSFLGQGRNTEAFF
DNA: TGTGCCAGCAGTTTTTTAGGACAGGGGAGGAACACTGAAGCTTTCTTT
J: TRBJ1-1
V: TRBV28
D: TRBD1
size: once

CDR3: CASSLGSGFTDTQYF
DNA: TGTGCCAGCAGCTTAGGATCAGGGTTTACAGATACGCAGTATTTT
J: TRBJ2-3
V: TRBV7-9
D: .
size: .

CDR3: CASSVDGGDREQFF
DNA: TGTGCCAGCAGCGTAGATGGGGGAGACCGTGAGCAGTTCTTC
J: TRBJ2-1
V: TRBV9
D: .
size: .

CDR3: CASSVGVSSYEQYF
DNA: TGTGCCAGCAGTGTAGGGGTTAGCTCCTACGAGCAGTACTTC
J: TRBJ2-7
V: TRBV25-1
D: .
size: .

CDR3: CASSFMTSSQETQYF
DNA: TGTGCCAGCAGTTTCATGACTAGTTCCCAAGAGACCCAGTACTTC
J: TRBJ2-5
V: TRBV28
D: .
size: medium-sized

CDR3: CASSLSPKQGVRGQYF
DNA: TGTGCCAGCAGTTTGTCCCCTAAACAAGGGGTACGAGGGCAGTACTTC
J: TRBJ2-7
V: TRBV27
D: .
size: .

CDR3: CASRLGRNYGYTF
DNA: TGTGCCAGCAGATTGGGACGGAACTATGGCTACACCTTC
J: TRBJ1-2
V: TRBV5-4
D: .
size: .

CDR3: CASKMGRDDEKLFF
DNA: TGTGCCAGCAAGATGGGGCGCGACGATGAAAAACTGTTTTTT
J: TRBJ1-4
V: TRBV6-5
D: .
size: .

CDR3: CASSSLDSSNQPQHF
DNA: TGTGCCAGCAGCTCCCTGGACAGTAGCAATCAGCCCCAGCATTTT
J: TRBJ1-5
V: TRBV28
D: .
size: .

CDR3: CASSPVLGRDAYEQYF
DNA: TGTGCCAGCAGCCCCGTACTCGGGCGGGATGCCTACGAGCAGTACTTC
J: TRBJ2-7
V: TRBV2
D: .
size: .

CDR3: CASSQEWATRAYEQYF
DNA: TGCGCCAGCAGCCAAGAATGGGCGACTAGGGCTTACGAGCAGTACTTC
J: TRBJ2-7
V: TRBV4-1
D: .
size: .

CDR3: CASSQDGTSELGETQYF
DNA: TGTGCCAGCAGCCAAGATGGAACTAGCGAGCTTGGGGAGACCCAGTACTTC
J: TRBJ2-5
V: TRBV4-2
D: TRBD2
size: .

CDR3: CASSVEREGIYEQYF
DNA: TGTGCCAGCAGCGTAGAGCGGGAGGGGATCTACGAGCAGTACTTC
J: TRBJ2-7
V: TRBV9
D: TRBD2
size: .